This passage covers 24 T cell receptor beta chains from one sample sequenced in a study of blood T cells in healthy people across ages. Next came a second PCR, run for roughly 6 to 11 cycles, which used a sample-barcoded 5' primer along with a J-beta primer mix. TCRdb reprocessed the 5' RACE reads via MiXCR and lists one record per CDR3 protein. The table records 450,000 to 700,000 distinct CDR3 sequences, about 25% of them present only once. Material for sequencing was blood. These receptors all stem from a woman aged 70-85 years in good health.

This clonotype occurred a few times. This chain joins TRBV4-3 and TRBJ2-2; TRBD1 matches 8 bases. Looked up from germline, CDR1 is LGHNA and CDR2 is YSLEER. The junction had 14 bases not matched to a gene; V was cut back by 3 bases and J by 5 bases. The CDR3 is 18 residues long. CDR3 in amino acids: CASSQAITGQGLTGELFF. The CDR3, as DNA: TGCGCCAGCAGCCAGGCGATTACCGGACAGGGTCTAACCGGGGAGCTGTTTTTT.

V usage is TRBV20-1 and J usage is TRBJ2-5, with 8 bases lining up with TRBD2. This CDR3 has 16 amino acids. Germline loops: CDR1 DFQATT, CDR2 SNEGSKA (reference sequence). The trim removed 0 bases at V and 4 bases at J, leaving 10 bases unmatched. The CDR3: CSARDLLRGALETQYF. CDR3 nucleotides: TGCAGTGCTAGAGATCTTTTGCGGGGGGCGTTAGAGACCCAGTACTTC.

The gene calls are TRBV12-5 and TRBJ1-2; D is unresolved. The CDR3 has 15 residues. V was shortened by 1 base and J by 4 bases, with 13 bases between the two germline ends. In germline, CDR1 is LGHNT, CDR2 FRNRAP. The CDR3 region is CASGLEASWSYGYTF. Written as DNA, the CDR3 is TGTGCTAGTGGTTTGGAAGCGTCTTGGAGCTATGGCTACACCTTC.

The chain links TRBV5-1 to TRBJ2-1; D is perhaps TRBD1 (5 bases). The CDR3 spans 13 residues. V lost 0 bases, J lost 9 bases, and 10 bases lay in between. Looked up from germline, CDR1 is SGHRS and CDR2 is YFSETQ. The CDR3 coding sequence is TGCGCCAGCAGCTTGGTCGTCGACAGTGAGCAGTTCTTC. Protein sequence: CASSLVVDSEQFF.

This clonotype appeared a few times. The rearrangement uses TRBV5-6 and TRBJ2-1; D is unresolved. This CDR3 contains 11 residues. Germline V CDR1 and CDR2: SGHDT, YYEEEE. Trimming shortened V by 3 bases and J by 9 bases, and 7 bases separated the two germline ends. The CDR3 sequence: CASSSALEQFF. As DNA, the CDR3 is TGTGCCAGCAGCTCGGCCCTTGAGCAGTTCTTC.

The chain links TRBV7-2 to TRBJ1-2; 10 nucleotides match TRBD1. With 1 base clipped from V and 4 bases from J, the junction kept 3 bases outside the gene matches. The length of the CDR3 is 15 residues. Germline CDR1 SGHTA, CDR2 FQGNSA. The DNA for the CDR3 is TGTGCCAGCAGCTTAGTTGGGACAGGGGTCTATGGCTACACCTTC. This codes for CASSLVGTGVYGYTF.

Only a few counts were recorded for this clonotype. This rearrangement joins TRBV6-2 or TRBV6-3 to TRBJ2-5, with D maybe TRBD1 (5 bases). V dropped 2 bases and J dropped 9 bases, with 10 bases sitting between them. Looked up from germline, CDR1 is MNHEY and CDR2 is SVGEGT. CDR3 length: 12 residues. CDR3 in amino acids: CASSYPPRAQYF. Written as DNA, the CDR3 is TGTGCCAGCAGTTACCCTCCCAGGGCCCAGTACTTC.

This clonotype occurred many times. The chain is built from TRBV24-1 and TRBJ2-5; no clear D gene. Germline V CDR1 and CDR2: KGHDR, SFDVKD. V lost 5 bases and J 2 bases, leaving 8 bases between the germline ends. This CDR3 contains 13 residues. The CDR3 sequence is CATSAAGQETQYF. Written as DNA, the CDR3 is TGTGCCACCAGTGCGGCAGGACAAGAGACCCAGTACTTC.

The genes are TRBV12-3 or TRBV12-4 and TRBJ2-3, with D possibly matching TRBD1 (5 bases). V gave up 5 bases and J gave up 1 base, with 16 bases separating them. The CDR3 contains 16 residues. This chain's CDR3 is CASSRQTPTGTDTQYF. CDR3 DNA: TGTGCCAGCAGTCGACAGACTCCCACGGGCACAGATACGCAGTATTTT.

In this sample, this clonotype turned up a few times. CDR3 in amino acids: CASSLGGTANTGELFF. CDR3 bases: TGTGCCAGCAGCTTAGGGGGGACAGCCAACACCGGGGAGCTGTTTTTT. This chain uses TRBV7-2 with TRBJ2-2; 7 bases fit TRBD1. The CDR3 extends over 16 amino acids. Germline loops: CDR1 SGHTA, CDR2 FQGNSA. V gave up 1 base and J gave up 2 bases; unmatched junction bases: 4.

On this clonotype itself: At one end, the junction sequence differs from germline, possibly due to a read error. The CDR3 nucleotides are TGCGCCGGCAGCCAAGACGGGTCAGACACTGAAGCTTTCTTT. It specifies CAGSQDGSDTEAFF. This chain links TRBV4-3 with TRBJ1-1; no clear D. This CDR3 spans 14 amino acids. Germline CDR1 LGHNA, CDR2 YSLEER.

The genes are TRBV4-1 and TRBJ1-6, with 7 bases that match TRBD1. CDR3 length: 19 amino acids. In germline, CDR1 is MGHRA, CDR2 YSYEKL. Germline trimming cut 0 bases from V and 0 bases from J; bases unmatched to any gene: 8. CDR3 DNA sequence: TGCGCCAGCAGCCAAGAAAGGACAGGCCGAAGCTCCTATAATTCACCCCTCCACTTT. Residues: CASSQERTGRSSYNSPLHF.

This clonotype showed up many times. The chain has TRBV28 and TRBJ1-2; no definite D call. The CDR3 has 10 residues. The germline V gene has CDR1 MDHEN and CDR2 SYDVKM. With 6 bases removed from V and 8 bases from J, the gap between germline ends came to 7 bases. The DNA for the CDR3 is TGTGCCAGCAGCTCCGAAGGCTACACCTTC. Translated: CASSSEGYTF.

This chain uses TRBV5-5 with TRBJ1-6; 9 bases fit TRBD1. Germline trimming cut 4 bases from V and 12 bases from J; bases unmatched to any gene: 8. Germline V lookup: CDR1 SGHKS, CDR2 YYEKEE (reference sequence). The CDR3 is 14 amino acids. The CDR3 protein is CASSTGQGQEPLHF. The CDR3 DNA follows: TGTGCCAGCAGCACCGGACAGGGGCAGGAACCCCTCCACTTT.

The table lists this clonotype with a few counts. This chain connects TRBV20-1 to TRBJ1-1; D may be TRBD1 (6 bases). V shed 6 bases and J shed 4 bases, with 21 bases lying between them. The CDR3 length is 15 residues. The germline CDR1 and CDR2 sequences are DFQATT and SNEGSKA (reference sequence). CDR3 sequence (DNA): TGCAGTGCCCCCCTCCATACGGACAGACCCACTGAAGCTTTCTTT. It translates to CSAPLHTDRPTEAFF.

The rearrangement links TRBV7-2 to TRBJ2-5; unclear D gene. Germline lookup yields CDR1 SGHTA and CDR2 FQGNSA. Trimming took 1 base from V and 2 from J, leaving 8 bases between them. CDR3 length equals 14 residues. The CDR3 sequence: CASSLEVRQETQYF. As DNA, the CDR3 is TGTGCCAGCAGCTTAGAAGTTCGGCAAGAGACCCAGTACTTC.

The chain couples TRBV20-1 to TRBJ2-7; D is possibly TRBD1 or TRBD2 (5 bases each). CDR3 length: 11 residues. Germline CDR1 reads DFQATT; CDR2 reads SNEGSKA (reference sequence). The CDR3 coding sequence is TGCAGCGTCCCAGGGACCGGCGAGCAGTACTTC. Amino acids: CSVPGTGEQYF.

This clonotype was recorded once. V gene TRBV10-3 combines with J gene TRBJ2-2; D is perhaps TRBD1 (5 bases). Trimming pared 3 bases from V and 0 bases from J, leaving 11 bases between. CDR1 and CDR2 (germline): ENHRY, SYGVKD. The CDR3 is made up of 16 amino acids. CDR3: CAISDQQAANTGELFF. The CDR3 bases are TGTGCCATCAGTGACCAACAGGCTGCGAACACCGGGGAGCTGTTTTTT.

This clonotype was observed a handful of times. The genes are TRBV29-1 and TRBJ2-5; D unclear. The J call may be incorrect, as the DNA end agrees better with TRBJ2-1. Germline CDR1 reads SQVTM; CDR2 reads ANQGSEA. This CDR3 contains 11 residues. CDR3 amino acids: CSVERSNEQFF. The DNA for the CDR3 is TGCAGCGTTGAACGGAGCAATGAGCAGTTCTTC.

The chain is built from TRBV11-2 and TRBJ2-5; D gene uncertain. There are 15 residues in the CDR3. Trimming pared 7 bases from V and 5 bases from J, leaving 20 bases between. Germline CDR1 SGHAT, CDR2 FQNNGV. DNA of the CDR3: TGTGCCAGCACCCCTTCTCTGGCCCGTTTCGAGACCCAGTACTTC. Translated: CASTPSLARFETQYF.

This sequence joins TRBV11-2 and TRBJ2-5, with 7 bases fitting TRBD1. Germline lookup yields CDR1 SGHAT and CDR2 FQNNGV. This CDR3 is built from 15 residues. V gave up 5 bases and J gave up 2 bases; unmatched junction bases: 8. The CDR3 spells CASSPRTGSQETQYF. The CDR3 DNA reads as TGTGCCAGCAGCCCACGGACAGGCTCACAAGAGACCCAGTACTTC.

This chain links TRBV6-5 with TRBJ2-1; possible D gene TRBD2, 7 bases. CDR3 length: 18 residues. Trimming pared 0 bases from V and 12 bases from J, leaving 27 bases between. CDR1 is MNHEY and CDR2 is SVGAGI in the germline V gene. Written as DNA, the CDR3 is TGTGCCAGCAGTTACTCCAGGGAGGGCGGGGGCCCAAGACGGAGGCAGTTCTTC. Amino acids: CASSYSREGGGPRRRQFF.

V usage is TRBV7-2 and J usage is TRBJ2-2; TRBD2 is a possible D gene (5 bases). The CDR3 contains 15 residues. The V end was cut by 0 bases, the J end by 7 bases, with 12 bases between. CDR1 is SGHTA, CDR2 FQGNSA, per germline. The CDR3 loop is CTSSLAGGHYGELFF. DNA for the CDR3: TGTACCAGCAGCTTAGCTGGAGGTCACTACGGGGAGCTGTTTTTT.

CDR3 DNA sequence: TGTGCCAGCAAGCTTAGGGCAGGGGTAAATGAGCAGTTCTTC. It is translated as CASKLRAGVNEQFF. V gene TRBV7-2 combines with J gene TRBJ2-5, with D possibly being TRBD1 (6 bases). The J call may not be correct, given that the DNA end is closer to TRBJ2-1. The CDR3 is made up of 14 amino acids. Germline V gene sequence: CDR1 SGHTA, CDR2 FQGNSA.